The rows below give T cell receptor beta chains drawn from one sample of a study of cytomegalovirus exposure and HLA in healthy donors. Here immunoSEQ multiplex PCR was the method, and the copy in TCRdb shows in-frame clones only, minus some. Altogether around 130,000 clones are present, around 85% being singletons, with the ten largest covering approximately 6.4%. The source material was PBMCs. The receptor source for this set is a woman in her 30s in good health and CMV-seropositive. CDR3s include the opening cysteine and the closing phenylalanine or tryptophan. A D gene is named only where the DNA matches it firmly. A row's size may be missing; if present it is once, few, many or a size class.

d_call | j_call | v_call | clone_size | cdr3_aa | cdr3_nt
- | TRBJ2-2 | TRBV5-1 | few | CASSLDRLGSPTGELFF | TGCGCCAGCAGCTTAGACAGGCTTGGGTCCCCGACCGGGGAGCTGTTTTTT
- | TRBJ2-1 | TRBV27 | - | CASSLRGEQFF | TGTGCCAGCAGTTTACGGGGGGAGCAGTTCTTC
- | TRBJ2-7 | TRBV5-6 | few | CASSGLSYEQYF | TGTGCCAGCAGCGGCCTTTCCTACGAGCAGTACTTC
TRBD1 | TRBJ2-5 | TRBV19 | - | CASSQGAKDWQETQYF | TGTGCCAGTAGCCAGGGGGCGAAGGATTGGCAAGAGACCCAGTACTTC
TRBD2 | TRBJ2-7 | TRBV11-2 | - | CASSLDQVLAGAYEQYF | TGTGCCAGCAGCTTAGATCAGGTACTAGCGGGAGCCTACGAGCAGTACTTC
TRBD1 | TRBJ2-3 | TRBV10-3 | - | CATSGTGASTDTQYF | TGTGCCACCTCCGGGACAGGGGCTAGCACAGATACGCAGTATTTT
- | TRBJ2-7 | TRBV29-1 | - | CSVEMMNSYEQYF | TGCAGCGTTGAAATGATGAATAGCTACGAGCAGTACTTC
TRBD2 | TRBJ2-3 | TRBV28 | - | CASSIPASGEFTDTQYF | TGTGCCAGCAGTATCCCCGCTAGCGGAGAGTTCACAGATACGCAGTATTTT
- | TRBJ1-5 | TRBV29-1 | - | CSVGWGGDQPQHF | TGCAGCGTTGGATGGGGGGGAGATCAGCCCCAGCATTTT
TRBD1 | TRBJ1-1 | TRBV2 | - | CASLPRLTGGKEAFF | TGTGCCAGCCTTCCCCGCCTGACAGGGGGTAAAGAAGCTTTCTTT
TRBD2 | TRBJ2-3 | TRBV14 | - | CASSQGTSSTDTQYF | TGTGCCAGCAGCCAAGGGACTAGCAGCACAGATACGCAGTATTTT